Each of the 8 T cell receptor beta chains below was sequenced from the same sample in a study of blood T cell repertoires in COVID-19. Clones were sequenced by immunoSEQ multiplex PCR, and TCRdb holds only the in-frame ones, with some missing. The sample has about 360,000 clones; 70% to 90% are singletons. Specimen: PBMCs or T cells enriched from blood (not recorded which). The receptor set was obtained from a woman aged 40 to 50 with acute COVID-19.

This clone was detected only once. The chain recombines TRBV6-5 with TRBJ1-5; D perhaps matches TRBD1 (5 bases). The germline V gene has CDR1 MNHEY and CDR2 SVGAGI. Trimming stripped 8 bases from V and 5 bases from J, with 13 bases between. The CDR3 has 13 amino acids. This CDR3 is CASLWGVYQPQHF. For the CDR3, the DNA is TGTGCCAGCCTTTGGGGGGTCTATCAGCCCCAGCATTTT.

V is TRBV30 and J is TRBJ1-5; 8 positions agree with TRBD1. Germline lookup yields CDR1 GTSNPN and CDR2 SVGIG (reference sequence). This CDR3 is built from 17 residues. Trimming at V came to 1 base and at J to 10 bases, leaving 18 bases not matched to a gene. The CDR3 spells CAWSGAGGQASSAPQHF. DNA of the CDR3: TGTGCCTGGAGTGGGGCCGGGGGACAGGCTTCTTCCGCACCCCAGCATTTT.

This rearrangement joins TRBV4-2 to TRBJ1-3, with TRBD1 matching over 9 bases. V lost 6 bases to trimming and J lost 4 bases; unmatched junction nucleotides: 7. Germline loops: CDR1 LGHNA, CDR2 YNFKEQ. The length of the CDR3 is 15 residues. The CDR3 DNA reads TGTGCCAGCAGTCGATCCGGGACAGGGGGAAACACCATATATTTT. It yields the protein CASSRSGTGGNTIYF.

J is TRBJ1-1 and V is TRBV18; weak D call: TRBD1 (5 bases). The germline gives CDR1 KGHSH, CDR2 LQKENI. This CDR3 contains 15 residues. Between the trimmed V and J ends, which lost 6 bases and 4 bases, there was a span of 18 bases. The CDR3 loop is CASSQGVRGLTEAFF. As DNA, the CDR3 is TGTGCCAGCTCCCAGGGCGTGAGGGGACTCACTGAAGCTTTCTTT.

The chain's CDR3 is CASSAGGIGNQPQHF. The CDR3 DNA sequence: TGTGCCAGCAGCGCCGGAGGAATAGGGAATCAGCCCCAGCATTTT. V usage is TRBV9 and J usage is TRBJ1-5; D is ambiguous. In germline, CDR1 is SGDLS, CDR2 YYNGEE. The V gene lost 3 bases and the J gene lost 4 bases, with 14 bases spanning the gap. The CDR3 is 15 residues long.

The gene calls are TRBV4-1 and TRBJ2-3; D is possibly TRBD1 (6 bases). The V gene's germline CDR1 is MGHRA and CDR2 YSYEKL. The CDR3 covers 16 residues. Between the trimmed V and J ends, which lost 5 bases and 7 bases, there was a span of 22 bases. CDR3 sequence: CASSTPGATKPNTQYF. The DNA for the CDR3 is TGCGCCAGCAGCACCCCAGGGGCCACAAAACCGAATACGCAGTATTTT.

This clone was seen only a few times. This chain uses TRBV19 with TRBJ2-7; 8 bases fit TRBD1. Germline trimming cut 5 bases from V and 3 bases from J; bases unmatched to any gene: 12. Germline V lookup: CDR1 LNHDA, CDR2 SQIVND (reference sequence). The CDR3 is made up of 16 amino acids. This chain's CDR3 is CASSPSDRAEGYEQYF. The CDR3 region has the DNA TGTGCCAGTAGTCCCTCGGACAGGGCAGAAGGCTACGAGCAGTACTTC.

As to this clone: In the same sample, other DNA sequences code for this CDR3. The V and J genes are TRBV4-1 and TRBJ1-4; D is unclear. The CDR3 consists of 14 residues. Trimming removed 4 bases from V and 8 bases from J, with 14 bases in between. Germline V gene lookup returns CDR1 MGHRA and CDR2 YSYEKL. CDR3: CASSPSPGGEKLFF. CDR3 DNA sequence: TGCGCCAGCAGCCCATCGCCGGGAGGGGAAAAACTGTTTTTT.